A single T cell receptor beta chain is shown here with its context. This sample was taken from a study of blood T cell repertoires in COVID-19. Looked up from germline, CDR1 is SGDLS and CDR2 is YYNGEE. CDR3 length: 14 amino acids. V dropped 4 bases and J dropped 8 bases, with 13 bases sitting between them. Using immunoSEQ multiplex PCR, the repertoire was profiled, and TCRdb retains in-frame clones only, with some absent. The data contain roughly 97,000 clones, more than 75% of them singletons. The chain joins TRBV9 to TRBJ1-6; D is unresolved. Specimen: peripheral blood. The receptor comes from a man aged 45-60 years with acute or convalescent COVID-19. The CDR3 bases are TGTGCCAGCAGCCAGACCCCCCAGGATTCACCCCTCCACTTT. Translating it yields CASSQTPQDSPLHF.